A single TCR beta chain is shown here with its context. The CDR3 is made up of 17 amino acids. V gave up 1 base and J gave up 3 bases; unmatched junction bases: 6. CDR1 and CDR2 (germline): SGHVS, FNYEAQ. Libraries were prepared by immunoSEQ multiplex PCR; TCRdb keeps only in-frame clonotypes and omits some of them. Of about 130,000 clones detected, about 91% appear once; the ten largest clones hold 8.6%. This entry belongs to a study of control samples from healthy donors and cancer patients. Sequences were obtained from blood. The V gene is TRBV7-6, the J gene TRBJ2-1; 10 bases align to TRBD2. The sequence came from a man between 18 and 29 years old in good health. The chain's CDR3 is CASSLEGLAGDYNEQFF. Here the CDR3 DNA reads TGTGCCAGCAGCTTAGAGGGTCTAGCGGGGGACTACAATGAGCAGTTCTTC. Full variable domain (outside the CDR3, taken from reference TRBV7-6 and TRBJ2-1): GAGVSQSPRYKVTKRGQDVALRCDPISGHVSLYWYRQALGQGPEFLTYFNYEAQQDKSGLPNDRFSAERPEGSISTLTIQRTEQRDSAMYRCASSLEGLAGDYNEQFFGPGTRLTVL.